This T cell receptor beta chain was sequenced in a study of Ad26.COV2.S vaccination and SARS-CoV-2 variants. The germline gives CDR1 LNHDA, CDR2 SQIVND (reference sequence). The germline V and J ends were trimmed by 3 bases and 7 bases, with 19 bases remaining between them. CDR3 length: 16 residues. TCRdb keeps only in-frame clones here, not all; method: immunoSEQ multiplex PCR. The sample yields 300,000 to 350,000 clones, about 88% seen once. The treatment here: roughly 20 received Ad26.COV2.S at low or high dose, single or two shots; 5 received placebo; per-sample allocation not given. It was on day 63 after the first vaccine or placebo injection that samples were taken.

The receptor was isolated from a person between 18 and 65 years old who received the Ad26.COV2.S COVID-19 vaccine or a placebo. This chain connects TRBV19 to TRBJ2-1; possible D gene TRBD2, 6 bases. Sequencing was performed on peripheral blood, taken in a trial of Ad26.COV2.S vaccine versus placebo. The CDR3 region has the DNA TGTGCCAGTAGTATGATAGAGGGTCGCGGGGTTAATGAGCAGTTCTTC. Its protein product is CASSMIEGRGVNEQFF. The whole variable domain, remainder taken from reference TRBV19 and TRBJ2-1, is DGGITQSPKYLFRKEGQNVTLSCEQNLNHDAMYWYRQDPGQGLRLIYYSQIVNDFQKGDIAEGYSVSREKKESFPLTVTSAQKNPTAFYLCASSMIEGRGVNEQFFGPGTRLTVL.